This TCR beta chain was found in a study of blood T cells in healthy people across ages. The use of a sample-barcoded 5' primer and a J-beta primer mix characterized a second PCR of about 7 to 12 cycles. CDR3-containing paired-end reads numbering at least 2.5 million came from each sample. TCRdb used MiXCR to reprocess the 5' RACE reads, holding one entry per CDR3 protein. Here the sample spans 450,000 to 600,000 distinct CDR3 sequences, about a quarter being singletons. V was pared by 1 base and J by 0 bases, with 23 bases of the junction left unmatched. There are 22 residues in the CDR3. Germline V gives CDR1 MNHEY, CDR2 SMNVEV (reference sequence). General observations from the study: Donors of long life had a larger count of naive CD4+ cells and greater diversity than aged donors.

This clonotype was observed a handful of times. Its specificity is not known. The data were also submitted as part of a second study, on T cells of mothers and their children.

This TCR was recovered from a boy under 10 years old in good health. Sequenced sample: blood. The chain couples TRBV27 to TRBJ1-2; 7 bases match TRBD1. CDR3 loop: CASSLLGLAGTANHLTNYGYTF. The CDR3 nucleotides are TGTGCCAGCAGTTTATTGGGGCTTGCGGGGACAGCAAACCACCTTACTAACTATGGCTACACCTTC.